This TCR beta chain came from a study of T cell responses to AZD1222 COVID-19 vaccine. Clones were read by immunoSEQ multiplex PCR, and TCRdb kept only the in-frame ones, dropping some. The table includes 250,000 to 300,000 clones, 90% to 95% detected once. CDR1 and CDR2 (germline): SGHTA, FQGNSA. This CDR3 is built from 16 residues. Trimming shortened V by 5 bases and J by 6 bases, and 22 bases separated the two germline ends. Whole-study findings and limits: Spike was spanned by vaccine-associated CD4 TCRs, which were dominant at 160-218 and 743-854. Only six people who got AZD1222 tested seropositive at baseline.

A note on this clone: Its specificity is not known.

This receptor was obtained from an adult who received the AZD1222 COVID-19 vaccine. The chain is built from TRBV7-2 and TRBJ1-2; possible D gene TRBD1, 6 bases. Source: peripheral blood, taken 28 days after the second AZD1222 dose. This CDR3 reads CASSATTGIGGNGYTF. In DNA form, the CDR3 reads TGTGCCAGCAGCGCGACAACAGGGATCGGCGGGAATGGCTACACCTTC.